These 27 T cell receptor beta chains originate from one sample sequenced in a study of blood T cell repertoires in COVID-19. The table came from immunoSEQ multiplex PCR; TCRdb's copy has only in-frame clones and leaves some out. The table shows about 260,000 clones, with around four fifths occurring only once. Sequenced input: peripheral blood. These receptors all stem from a man aged 60 to 69 who had recovered from COVID-19.

This chain links TRBV7-9 with TRBJ1-3; D is unclear. The CDR3 is 15 residues long. Germline V CDR1 and CDR2: SEHNR, FQNEAQ (reference sequence). Trimming removed 4 bases at V and 4 bases at J, with 14 bases between. CDR3 DNA: TGTGCCAGCAGCTCCCTATCTGGTTACGGAAACACCATATATTTT. Amino acids: CASSSLSGYGNTIYF.

The V call is TRBV5-1, the J call TRBJ1-4, with D possibly matching TRBD1 (6 bases). The ends were cut back, 8 bases at V and 1 base at J, with 24 bases in the middle. The CDR3 has 18 amino acids. Germline assignment: CDR1 SGHRS and CDR2 YFSETQ. CDR3 loop: CASRPTLAGAKTNEKLFF. The CDR3 DNA follows: TGCGCCAGTCGACCCACACTCGCGGGGGCGAAAACTAATGAAAAACTGTTTTTT.

CDR3 in amino acids: CASSLWGETQYF. The CDR3 bases are TGTGCCAGCAGTCTGTGGGGCGAGACCCAGTACTTC. The chain carries TRBV12-3 or TRBV12-4 and TRBJ2-5; D possibly corresponds to TRBD1 (5 bases). V gave up 5 bases and J gave up 5 bases, with 9 bases separating them. CDR3 length: 12 amino acids.

The chain carries TRBV7-2 and TRBJ2-1; TRBD2 aligns across 10 bases. The CDR3 sequence is 14 residues long. Per the germline V gene, CDR1 is SGHTA and CDR2 is FQGNSA. The V and J ends lost 7 bases and 4 bases, in that order; junction bases with no gene match: 4. CDR3 nucleotide sequence: TGTGCCAGCACTAGCGGGAGAGGGTACAATGAGCAGTTCTTC. Amino acids: CASTSGRGYNEQFF.

This chain connects TRBV27 to TRBJ2-7; 10 bases match TRBD2. This CDR3 has 15 residues. Looked up from germline, CDR1 is MNHEY and CDR2 is SMNVEV (reference sequence). The V and J ends lost 5 bases and 0 bases, in that order; junction bases with no gene match: 4. Here the CDR3 DNA reads TGTGCCAGCAGTGCTCTAGCGGGGGTCTCCTACGAGCAGTACTTC. Translation: CASSALAGVSYEQYF.

V is TRBV6-1 and J is TRBJ2-2, with 7 bases that match TRBD1. In germline, CDR1 is MNHNS, CDR2 SASEGT. V dropped 5 bases and J dropped 4; count of bases not matched to a gene: 4. The CDR3 runs to 14 residues. The CDR3 sequence: CASSNPGGTGELFF. The CDR3 bases are TGTGCCAGCAGTAACCCAGGGGGCACCGGGGAGCTGTTTTTT.

J is TRBJ2-1 and V is TRBV18; 12 positions match TRBD2. The CDR3 extends over 20 amino acids. The V segment lost 1 base and the J segment 5 bases; nucleotides outside the gene matches: 15. Germline values: CDR1 KGHSH, CDR2 LQKENI. CDR3 coding DNA: TGTGCCAGCTCACCACGGTCCGTCCTAGCGGGGGGGAGTAGAGACAATGAGCAGTTCTTC. Translating gives CASSPRSVLAGGSRDNEQFF.

The genes are TRBV5-5 and TRBJ2-5; the match to TRBD1 covers 9 bases. The V and J ends lost 4 bases and 5 bases, in that order; junction bases with no gene match: 6. The CDR3 extends over 14 amino acids. In germline, CDR1 is SGHKS, CDR2 YYEKEE (reference sequence). The CDR3 nucleotides are TGTGCCAGCAGCCCGGACAGGGGCGGGGAGACCCAGTACTTC. It translates to CASSPDRGGETQYF.

The chain recombines TRBV7-8 with TRBJ2-2, with TRBD2 matching 13 bases. In germline, CDR1 is SGHVS, CDR2 FQNEAQ. This CDR3 has 18 residues. Losses at the gene ends were 5 bases for V and 3 bases for J; bases not matched to a gene: 9. The CDR3 loop reads CASSTKGTSGTDTGELFF. CDR3 nucleotides: TGTGCCAGCAGCACCAAAGGGACTAGCGGGACAGACACCGGGGAGCTGTTTTTT.

This rearrangement joins TRBV19 to TRBJ2-4; no firm D call. Germline loops: CDR1 LNHDA, CDR2 SQIVND (reference sequence). The CDR3 has 18 amino acids. V was cut by 6 bases and J by 2 bases, with 23 bases left in between. As DNA, the CDR3 is TGTGCCAGTAGCCCTCCCTTGGCCCAGGCGTTGACCAAAAACATTCAGTACTTC. Protein sequence: CASSPPLAQALTKNIQYF.

The chain recombines TRBV9 with TRBJ2-2, with D unclear. The length of the CDR3 is 14 residues. V was shortened by 3 bases and J by 5 bases, with 11 bases between the two germline ends. Germline loops: CDR1 SGDLS, CDR2 YYNGEE. CDR3 nucleotides: TGTGCCAGCAGCGGGTCGGGTCGGACCGGGGAGCTGTTTTTT. Its protein is CASSGSGRTGELFF.

The chain couples TRBV7-9 to TRBJ1-2; 11 bases fit TRBD1. The CDR3 loop spans 14 amino acids. The ends lost 4 bases at V and 8 bases at J; junction bases unmatched: 6. Germline V lookup: CDR1 SEHNR, CDR2 FQNEAQ (reference sequence). Here the CDR3 reads CASSSGQGEKGYTF. CDR3 in DNA: TGTGCCAGCAGCTCGGGACAGGGGGAAAAAGGCTACACCTTC.

The chain combines TRBV24-1 with TRBJ2-5; maybe TRBD2 (5 bases). Germline V gene data show CDR1 as KGHDR and CDR2 as SFDVKD. V was pared by 12 bases and J by 4 bases, with 17 bases between. This CDR3 contains 13 residues. CDR3 region: CAVGGVSAETQYF. Written as DNA, the CDR3 is TGTGCCGTCGGAGGAGTGTCCGCAGAGACCCAGTACTTC.

The J gene is TRBJ1-1, the V gene TRBV12-3 or TRBV12-4; no definite D call. Trimming stripped 3 bases from V and 2 bases from J, with 7 bases between. The CDR3 spans 13 residues. This CDR3 reads CASSFTGNTEAFF. The DNA of the CDR3 is TGTGCCAGCAGTTTTACGGGAAACACTGAAGCTTTCTTT.

The rearrangement links TRBV6-6 to TRBJ2-1, with 9 positions matching TRBD2. The CDR3 is made up of 16 amino acids. V was pared by 0 bases and J by 4 bases, with 4 bases of the junction left unmatched. CDR1 is MNHNY and CDR2 is SVGAGI in the germline V gene (reference sequence). CDR3 DNA: TGTGCCAGCAGTTACTCGAGTGGACTAGCGTACAATGAGCAGTTCTTC. Translated, it gives CASSYSSGLAYNEQFF.

The chain carries TRBV5-1 and TRBJ2-3; 8 nucleotides line up with TRBD2. This CDR3 contains 16 residues. V trimming: 4 bases; J trimming: 2 bases; junction bases outside the gene matches: 9. In germline, CDR1 is SGHRS, CDR2 YFSETQ. The CDR3 DNA reads as TGCGCCAGCAGCCTCTTGTCCGGGGGGGCCACAGATACGCAGTATTTT. Translated: CASSLLSGGATDTQYF. Based on the CDR3 plus reference TRBV5-1 and TRBJ2-3, the full variable domain is KAGVTQTPRYLIKTRGQQVTLSCSPISGHRSVSWYQQTPGQGLQFLFEYFSETQRNKGNFPGRFSGRQFSNSRSEMNVSTLELGDSALYLCASSLLSGGATDTQYFGPGTRLTVL.

The V and J genes are TRBV12-3 or TRBV12-4 and TRBJ2-7; 9 bases fit TRBD1. J lost 6 bases, V lost 3 bases, and 3 bases had no gene match. The CDR3 runs 13 residues. For the CDR3, the DNA is TGTGCCAGCAGTTTCGGGACAGGGCGCGAGCAGTACTTC. Its protein product is CASSFGTGREQYF.

This sequence joins TRBV10-3 and TRBJ2-1; 12 bases are a match to TRBD2. CDR1 is ENHRY and CDR2 is SYGVKD in the germline V gene. The trim removed 3 bases at V and 6 bases at J, leaving 6 bases unmatched. CDR3 length equals 16 residues. The CDR3 reads CAISDLLAGGSNEQFF. CDR3 DNA sequence: TGTGCCATCAGTGACCTACTAGCGGGAGGAAGCAATGAGCAGTTCTTC.

The chain recombines TRBV9 with TRBJ1-1, with no clear D. V gave up 0 bases and J gave up 0 bases, with 9 bases separating them. There are 15 residues in the CDR3. The germline CDR1 and CDR2 sequences are SGDLS and YYNGEE. This CDR3 reads CASSVATAMNTEAFF. CDR3 DNA sequence: TGTGCCAGCAGCGTAGCTACAGCCATGAACACTGAAGCTTTCTTT.

This clone has a single count. The V gene is TRBV2, the J gene TRBJ2-2, with 8 positions matching TRBD1. The germline V gene encodes CDR1 SNHLY and CDR2 FYNNEI. The CDR3 totals 14 residues. V gave up 6 bases and J gave up 6 bases; unmatched junction bases: 6. Here the CDR3 reads CASSEDRAAGELFF. CDR3 bases: TGTGCCAGCAGCGAGGACAGGGCAGCCGGGGAGCTGTTTTTT.

This chain links TRBV9 with TRBJ2-3, with TRBD2 identical over 14 bases. The CDR3 sequence is 18 residues long. Germline V gives CDR1 SGDLS, CDR2 YYNGEE. V gave up 4 bases and J gave up 1 base; unmatched junction bases: 8. DNA for the CDR3: TGTGCCAGCAGCATGACTAGCGGGGGGGGCGTGGGCACAGATACGCAGTATTTT. As protein: CASSMTSGGGVGTDTQYF. The variable domain in full, completed from reference TRBV9 and TRBJ2-3, reads DSGVTQTPKHLITATGQRVTLRCSPRSGDLSVYWYQQSLDQGLQFLIQYYNGEERAKGNILERFSAQQFPDLHSELNLSSLELGDSALYFCASSMTSGGGVGTDTQYFGPGTRLTVL.

This rearrangement joins TRBV5-4 to TRBJ2-2; 12 nucleotides match TRBD2. This CDR3 has 18 residues. Germline CDR1 reads SGHNT; CDR2 reads YYREEE (reference sequence). The junction had 9 bases not matched to a gene; V was cut back by 2 bases and J by 4 bases. CDR3 region: CASSLGLAGRSSTGELFF. DNA of the CDR3: TGTGCCAGCAGCTTAGGACTAGCGGGACGTTCGAGCACCGGGGAGCTGTTTTTT.

V and J are TRBV9 and TRBJ1-5, with D possibly TRBD1 on 6 matching bases. Germline CDR1 and CDR2: SGDLS and YYNGEE. The CDR3 is 13 amino acids. V lost 4 bases and J lost 4, with 9 bases in between. CDR3 bases: TGTGCCAGCAGCCTTACAGGGAATCAGCCCCAGCATTTT. Its translation is CASSLTGNQPQHF. The variable domain in full, with the rest retrieved from reference TRBV9 and TRBJ1-5, is DSGVTQTPKHLITATGQRVTLRCSPRSGDLSVYWYQQSLDQGLQFLIQYYNGEERAKGNILERFSAQQFPDLHSELNLSSLELGDSALYFCASSLTGNQPQHFGDGTRLSIL.

This chain links TRBV21-1 with TRBJ1-4. TRBV21-1 is reported as a pseudogene. This CDR3 has 16 amino acids. The CDR3 coding sequence is TGTGCCAGCAGCCGTGAGGAGGGCTTCGGTAATGAAAAACTGTTTTTT. It is translated as CASSREEGFGNEKLFF.

The chain combines TRBV27 with TRBJ2-5; tentatively, D is TRBD2 (5 bases). The CDR3 sequence is 14 residues long. V was clipped by 3 bases and J by 2 bases, with 10 bases between them. Germline V gene data show CDR1 as MNHEY and CDR2 as SMNVEV (reference sequence). The CDR3 is CASSFRSGQETQYF. The DNA for the CDR3 is TGTGCCAGCAGTTTTCGATCGGGGCAAGAGACCCAGTACTTC.

The rearrangement links TRBV5-1 to TRBJ1-6, with D possibly TRBD1 on 6 matching bases. The V gene lost 0 bases and the J gene lost 7 bases, with 14 bases spanning the gap. Germline lookup yields CDR1 SGHRS and CDR2 YFSETQ. The CDR3 has 16 residues. CDR3 loop: CASSLEGQGSNSPLHF. The CDR3 DNA sequence: TGCGCCAGCAGCTTGGAGGGCCAGGGGTCAAATTCACCCCTCCACTTT.

The genes are TRBV11-3 and TRBJ2-1; D might be TRBD2 (6 bases). Germline CDR1 reads SGHNT; CDR2 reads YENEEA. V was cut by 1 base and J by 7 bases, with 8 bases left in between. The CDR3 sequence is 13 residues long. The CDR3 here is CASSLGAGNEQFF. The CDR3 coding sequence is TGTGCCAGCAGCTTAGGTGCGGGGAATGAGCAGTTCTTC.